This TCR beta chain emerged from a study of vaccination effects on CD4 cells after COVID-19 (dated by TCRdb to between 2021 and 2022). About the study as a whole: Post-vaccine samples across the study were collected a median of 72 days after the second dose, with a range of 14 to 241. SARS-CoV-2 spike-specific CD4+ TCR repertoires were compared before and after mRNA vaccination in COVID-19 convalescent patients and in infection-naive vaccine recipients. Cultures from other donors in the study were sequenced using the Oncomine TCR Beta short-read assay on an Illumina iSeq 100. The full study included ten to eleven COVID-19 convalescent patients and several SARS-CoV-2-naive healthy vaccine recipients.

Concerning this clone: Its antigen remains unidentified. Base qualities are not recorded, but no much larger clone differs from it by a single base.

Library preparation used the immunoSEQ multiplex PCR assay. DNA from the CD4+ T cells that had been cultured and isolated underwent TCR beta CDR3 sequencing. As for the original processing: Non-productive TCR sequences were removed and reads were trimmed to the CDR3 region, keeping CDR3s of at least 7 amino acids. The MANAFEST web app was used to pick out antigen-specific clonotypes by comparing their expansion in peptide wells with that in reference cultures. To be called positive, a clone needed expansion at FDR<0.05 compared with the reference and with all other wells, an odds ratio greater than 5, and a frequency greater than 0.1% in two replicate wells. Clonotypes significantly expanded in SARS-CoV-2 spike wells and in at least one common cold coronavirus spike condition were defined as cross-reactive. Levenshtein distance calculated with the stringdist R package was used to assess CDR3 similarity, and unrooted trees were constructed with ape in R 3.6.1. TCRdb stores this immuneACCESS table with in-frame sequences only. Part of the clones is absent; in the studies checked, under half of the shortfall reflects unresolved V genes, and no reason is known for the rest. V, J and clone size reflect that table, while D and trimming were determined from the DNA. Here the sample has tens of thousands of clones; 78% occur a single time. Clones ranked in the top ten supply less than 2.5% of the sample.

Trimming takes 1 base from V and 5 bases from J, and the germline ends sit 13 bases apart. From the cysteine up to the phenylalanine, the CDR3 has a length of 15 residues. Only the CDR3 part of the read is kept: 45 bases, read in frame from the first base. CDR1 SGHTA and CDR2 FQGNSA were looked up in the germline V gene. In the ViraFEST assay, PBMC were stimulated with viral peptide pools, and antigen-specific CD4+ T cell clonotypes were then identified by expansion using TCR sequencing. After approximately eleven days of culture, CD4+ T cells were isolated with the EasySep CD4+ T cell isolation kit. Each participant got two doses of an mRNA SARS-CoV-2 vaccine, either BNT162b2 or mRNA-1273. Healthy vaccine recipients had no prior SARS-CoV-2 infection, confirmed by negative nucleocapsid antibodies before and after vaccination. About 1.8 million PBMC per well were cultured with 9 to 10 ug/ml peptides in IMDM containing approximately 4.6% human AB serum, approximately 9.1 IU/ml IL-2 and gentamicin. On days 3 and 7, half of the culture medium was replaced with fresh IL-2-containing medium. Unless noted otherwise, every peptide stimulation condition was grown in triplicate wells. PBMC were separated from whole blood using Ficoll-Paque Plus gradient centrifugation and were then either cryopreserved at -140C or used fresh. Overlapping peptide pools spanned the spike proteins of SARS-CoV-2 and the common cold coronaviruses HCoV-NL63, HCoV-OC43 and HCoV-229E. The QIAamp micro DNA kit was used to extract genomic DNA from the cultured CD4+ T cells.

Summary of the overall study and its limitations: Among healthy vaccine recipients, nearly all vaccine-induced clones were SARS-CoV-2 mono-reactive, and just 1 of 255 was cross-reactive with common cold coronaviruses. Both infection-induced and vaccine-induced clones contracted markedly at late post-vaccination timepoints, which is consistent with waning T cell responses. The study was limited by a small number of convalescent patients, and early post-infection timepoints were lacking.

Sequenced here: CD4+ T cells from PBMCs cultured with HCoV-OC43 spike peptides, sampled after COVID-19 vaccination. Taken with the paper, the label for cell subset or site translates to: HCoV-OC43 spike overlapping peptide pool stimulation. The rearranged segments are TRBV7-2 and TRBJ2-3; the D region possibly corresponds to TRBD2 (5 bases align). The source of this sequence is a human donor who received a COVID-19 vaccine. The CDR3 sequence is CASSLVAGAGDTQYF. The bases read TGTGCCAGCAGCTTAGTCGCGGGTGCGGGAGATACGCAGTATTTT. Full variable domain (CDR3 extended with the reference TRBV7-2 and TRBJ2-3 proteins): GAGVSQSPSNKVTEKGKDVELRCDPISGHTALYWYRQSLGQGLEFLIYFQGNSAPDKSGLPSDRFSAERTGGSVSTLTIQRTQQEDSAVYLCASSLVAGAGDTQYFGPGTRLTVL.